What follows are 22 T cell receptor beta chains derived from one specimen sequenced in a study of T cell responses to AZD1222 COVID-19 vaccine. The table came from immunoSEQ multiplex PCR; TCRdb's copy has only in-frame clones and leaves some out. The sample shows more than 95,000 clones, over 90% of them seen only once. The sample in question was peripheral blood, obtained on day 0 of AZD1222 vaccination. The receptors derive from an adult in good health.

The chain uses TRBV29-1 and TRBJ2-1, with D maybe TRBD2 (6 bases). This CDR3 spans 14 amino acids. V lost 6 bases to trimming and J lost 3 bases, with 15 bases between them. The V gene's germline CDR1 is SQVTM and CDR2 ANQGSEA. The CDR3 DNA reads TGCAGCGTGGGCAGCGTCGGGGGCTACAATGAGCAGTTCTTC. Translated: CSVGSVGGYNEQFF.

J is TRBJ2-1 and V is TRBV6-5; D is unresolved. Germline CDR1 is MNHEY and CDR2 is SVGAGI. The V and J ends lost 10 bases and 7 bases respectively, with 23 bases between them. This CDR3 region has 15 residues. The CDR3 protein is CATCIVDGYLNEQFF. CDR3 bases: TGTGCCACATGTATCGTCGACGGCTACTTGAATGAGCAGTTCTTC.

This chain joins TRBV10-3 and TRBJ1-5; D is uncertain. This CDR3 spans 12 amino acids. Trimming took off 2 bases at V and 5 bases at J, with 4 bases between the two ends. The germline V gene has CDR1 ENHRY and CDR2 SYGVKD. The CDR3 region is CAISERDQPQHF. The CDR3 DNA reads as TGTGCCATCAGTGAGCGGGATCAGCCCCAGCATTTT.

A single count supports this clone. The rearrangement links TRBV5-4 to TRBJ2-3; 7 nucleotides align to TRBD2. J was trimmed by 9 bases and V by 5 bases; bases with no gene match: 6. The V gene's germline CDR1 is SGHNT and CDR2 YYREEE (reference sequence). The CDR3 extends over 12 amino acids. This chain's CDR3 is CASRSGRETQYF. CDR3 coding DNA: TGTGCCAGCAGGTCGGGGCGGGAGACGCAGTATTTT.

The sample holds one count of this clone. The V call is TRBV18, the J call TRBJ2-3; 8 bases agree with TRBD1. Germline V CDR1 and CDR2: KGHSH, LQKENI. This CDR3 is built from 13 residues. The J segment lost 4 bases and the V segment lost 8 bases, leaving 5 bases of the junction unmatched. The CDR3 is CASRQGIADTQYF. The CDR3 nucleotides read TGTGCCAGCCGACAGGGGATCGCAGATACGCAGTATTTT.

The rearrangement uses TRBV2 and TRBJ2-5, with 7 bases matching TRBD1. Germline V gene sequence: CDR1 SNHLY, CDR2 FYNNEI. The J segment lost 4 bases and the V segment lost 7 bases, leaving 9 bases of the junction unmatched. This CDR3 region has 14 residues. For the CDR3, the DNA is TGTGCCAGCAACAAACAGGGGAAAGGAGAGACCCAGTACTTC. Protein: CASNKQGKGETQYF.

In this sample, this clone turned up a few times. This sequence joins TRBV2 and TRBJ2-2; 7 bases are a match to TRBD1. V shed 9 bases and J 4 bases; nucleotides not matched to a gene: 5. The CDR3 is 13 amino acids. Germline assignment: CDR1 SNHLY and CDR2 FYNNEI. The CDR3 DNA follows: TGTGCCAGACAGGGGAGTGTCACCGGGGAGCTGTTTTTT. Its protein product is CARQGSVTGELFF.

This sequence joins TRBV6-7 and TRBJ1-3; unclear D gene. TRBV6-7 is given ORF status, its function remaining uncertain. Trimming left V 10 bases short and J 8 bases short, with 12 bases between. This CDR3 has 11 residues. The CDR3 spells CATSAEDTIYF. The DNA of the CDR3 is TGTGCCACCTCGGCGGAAGACACCATATATTTT.

J is TRBJ1-3 and V is TRBV19; D uncertain. V lost 7 bases and J lost 0, with 10 bases in between. The CDR3 has 14 residues. The germline V gene has CDR1 LNHDA and CDR2 SQIVND (reference sequence). The CDR3: CASTVGVSGNTIYF. The CDR3 nucleotides are TGTGCCAGTACCGTAGGAGTCTCTGGAAACACCATATATTTT.

The V call is TRBV11-2, the J call TRBJ1-2, with D possibly being TRBD1 (5 bases). The CDR3 is 13 amino acids. Per the germline V gene, CDR1 is SGHAT and CDR2 is FQNNGV. V lost 6 bases and J lost 8, with 16 bases in between. The CDR3 DNA reads TGTGCCAGCAGGGGGGGAGCTGGTTACGGCTACACCTTC. Translated, it gives CASRGGAGYGYTF.

This sequence joins TRBV3-1 (or the pseudogene TRBV3-2) and TRBJ1-3; D is uncertain. V lost 2 bases to trimming and J lost 1 base, with 6 bases between them. CDR1 LGHDT and CDR2 YNNKEL come from the germline V gene (reference sequence). The CDR3 is made up of 14 amino acids. DNA of the CDR3: TGTGCCAGCAGCCAACCCCCTTCTGGAAACACCATATATTTT. Its protein is CASSQPPSGNTIYF.

J is TRBJ2-3 and V is TRBV4-1; 11 bases line up with TRBD2. The germline V gene encodes CDR1 MGHRA and CDR2 YSYEKL. The CDR3 totals 16 residues. V lost 2 bases and J lost 1; bases outside the gene matches: 2. In DNA form, the CDR3 reads TGCGCCAGCAGCCAACTAGCGGGAGGAGGCACAGATACGCAGTATTTT. It yields the protein CASSQLAGGGTDTQYF.

The rearrangement joins TRBV11-3 to TRBJ2-7; tentatively, D is TRBD1 (6 bases). Deletions cut 1 base from V and 6 bases from J, with 10 bases between. The CDR3 runs to 13 residues. The V gene's germline CDR1 is SGHNT and CDR2 YENEEA. The CDR3 is CASSLGPRGEQYF. The CDR3, as DNA: TGTGCCAGCAGCTTAGGGCCCAGGGGCGAGCAGTACTTC.

The V and J genes are TRBV19 and TRBJ1-2, with a tentative D call TRBD1 (6 bases). The germline V and J ends were trimmed by 4 bases and 6 bases, with 12 bases remaining between them. Germline CDR1 LNHDA, CDR2 SQIVND (reference sequence). The CDR3 has 13 residues. Here the CDR3 reads CASSNRVGDGYTF. CDR3 bases: TGTGCCAGTAGTAACAGGGTAGGGGATGGCTACACCTTC.

The chain couples TRBV11-2 to TRBJ1-6; possibly TRBD1 for D (5 bases). Germline V gene data show CDR1 as SGHAT and CDR2 as FQNNGV. The CDR3 is 17 residues long. V dropped 2 bases and J dropped 0 bases, with 11 bases sitting between them. The CDR3 is CASSLLGPSSYNSPLHF. DNA for the CDR3: TGTGCCAGCAGCTTACTGGGGCCGAGCTCCTATAATTCACCCCTCCACTTT.

V and J are TRBV18 and TRBJ1-3; tentative D call: TRBD1 (5 bases). This CDR3 region has 16 residues. Germline CDR1 and CDR2: KGHSH and LQKENI. Trimming took off 3 bases at V and 4 bases at J, with 16 bases between the two ends. This chain's CDR3 is CASSPQMLRAGNTIYF. CDR3 DNA: TGTGCCAGCTCACCGCAAATGCTCAGGGCAGGAAACACCATATATTTT.

The count of this clone is one. The chain couples TRBV12-3 or TRBV12-4 to TRBJ2-5; 7 nucleotides line up with TRBD1. This CDR3 region has 13 residues. Losses at the gene ends were 5 bases for V and 3 bases for J; bases not matched to a gene: 3. The chain's CDR3 is CASSGTAKETQYF. CDR3 nucleotides: TGTGCCAGCAGTGGGACAGCTAAAGAGACCCAGTACTTC.

This chain connects TRBV4-2 to TRBJ1-2, with TRBD1 as a possible D gene (5 bases). The CDR3 contains 15 residues. Germline assignment: CDR1 LGHNA and CDR2 YNFKEQ. V was trimmed by 0 bases and J by 1 base, leaving 9 bases between them. The CDR3 DNA reads TGTGCCAGCAGCCAAGACGGGGCAAGTAACTATGGCTACACCTTC. Protein: CASSQDGASNYGYTF.

CDR3: CASSFFRGQTDTQYF. The CDR3 DNA reads TGCGCCAGCAGCTTTTTCAGGGGGCAGACAGATACGCAGTATTTT. The V call is TRBV5-1, the J call TRBJ2-3; 8 bases line up with TRBD1. Germline CDR1 reads SGHRS; CDR2 reads YFSETQ. This CDR3 has 15 residues. With V trimmed by 2 bases and J by 3 bases, 5 bases remained unmatched. Using reference TRBV5-1 and TRBJ2-3 for the parts outside the CDR3, the full variable domain is KAGVTQTPRYLIKTRGQQVTLSCSPISGHRSVSWYQQTPGQGLQFLFEYFSETQRNKGNFPGRFSGRQFSNSRSEMNVSTLELGDSALYLCASSFFRGQTDTQYFGPGTRLTVL.

CDR3 DNA: TGTGCCAGCAGCTCCCCGGTGGTAGTTAAAAACATTCAGTACTTC. Its translation is CASSSPVVVKNIQYF. The chain is built from TRBV11-2 and TRBJ2-4, with D hard to call. V lost 4 bases and J 4 bases, leaving 14 bases between the germline ends. Germline V CDR1 and CDR2: SGHAT, FQNNGV. The CDR3 is 15 amino acids.

The chain is built from TRBV6-5 and TRBJ1-1; D is undetermined. The V gene lost 7 bases and the J gene lost 3 bases, with 12 bases spanning the gap. The CDR3 contains 13 residues. Germline V gene sequence: CDR1 MNHEY, CDR2 SVGAGI. The CDR3 protein is CASKPPVDTEAFF. The CDR3 DNA follows: TGTGCCAGCAAACCCCCCGTGGACACTGAAGCTTTCTTT.

This chain uses TRBV7-9 with TRBJ1-2; no definite D call. CDR3 length: 11 residues. The V gene lost 0 bases and the J gene lost 8 bases, with 4 bases spanning the gap. CDR1 and CDR2 (germline): SEHNR, FQNEAQ (reference sequence). CDR3 in amino acids: CASSLAGGYTF. CDR3 sequence (DNA): TGTGCCAGCAGCTTAGCGGGGGGCTACACCTTC.